Presented here are 14 T cell receptor beta chains from one specimen sequenced in a study of cytomegalovirus exposure and HLA in healthy donors. The PCR contained 60 Vbeta and 13 Jbeta primers. The method was immunoSEQ multiplex PCR; TCRdb's version includes in-frame clones alone and lacks a portion of them. The sample holds some 150,000 clones, around three fifths seen once. The sample taken for sequencing was PBMCs. These receptors came from a woman in her thirties or forties in good health and CMV-seronegative.

The chain couples TRBV30 to TRBJ1-4; 12 nucleotides align to TRBD1. Germline CDR1 GTSNPN, CDR2 SVGIG (reference sequence). Trimming removed 5 bases from V and 7 bases from J; junction bases left unmatched: 2. The CDR3 length is 13 residues. The CDR3 nucleotides read TGTGCCTGGGGGACAGGGGGCAGTGAAAAACTGTTTTTT. Its protein is CAWGTGGSEKLFF.

The chain joins TRBV9 to TRBJ1-2; 8 nucleotides line up with TRBD1. The CDR3 length is 20 residues. The V and J ends lost 0 bases and 2 bases, in that order; junction bases with no gene match: 18. The germline V gene encodes CDR1 SGDLS and CDR2 YYNGEE. The DNA for the CDR3 is TGTGCCAGCAGCGTAGGGGCAGGGGGCGCTTTGAAGTTGAAGAACTATGGCTACACCTTC. This sequence encodes CASSVGAGGALKLKNYGYTF. The complete variable domain, with remaining parts taken from reference TRBV9 and TRBJ1-2, reads DSGVTQTPKHLITATGQRVTLRCSPRSGDLSVYWYQQSLDQGLQFLIQYYNGEERAKGNILERFSAQQFPDLHSELNLSSLELGDSALYFCASSVGAGGALKLKNYGYTFGSGTRLTVV.

The chain recombines TRBV4-1 with TRBJ1-6; D unresolved. V shed 2 bases and J shed 8 bases, with 7 bases lying between them. The germline V gene encodes CDR1 MGHRA and CDR2 YSYEKL. The CDR3 has 13 amino acids. CDR3 nucleotide sequence: TGCGCCAGCAGCCAATGGGAGGATTCACCCCTCCACTTT. It encodes CASSQWEDSPLHF.

V gene TRBV6-4 combines with J gene TRBJ2-1, with a tentative D call TRBD2 (7 bases). V lost 8 bases and J lost 9, with 14 bases in between. This CDR3 contains 12 residues. The germline gives CDR1 MRHNA, CDR2 SNTAGT. The CDR3 bases are TGTGCCAGCGGCCGGGGGGCCCCTGAGCAGTTCTTC. It yields the protein CASGRGAPEQFF.

This clone appeared a few times. The chain has TRBV30 and TRBJ1-1; D perhaps matches TRBD1 (6 bases). The germline V and J ends were trimmed by 4 bases and 3 bases, with 12 bases remaining between them. The CDR3 consists of 13 residues. The germline V gene encodes CDR1 GTSNPN and CDR2 SVGIG (reference sequence). This chain's CDR3 is CAWTLGGDTEAFF. The CDR3 coding sequence is TGTGCCTGGACCCTAGGGGGGGACACTGAAGCTTTCTTT.

This clone was counted between two and nine times. The chain has TRBV14 and TRBJ2-3; 14 nucleotides match TRBD2. CDR3 length: 20 residues. Germline V gene data show CDR1 as SGHDN and CDR2 as FVKESK. The trim removed 6 bases at V and 1 base at J, leaving 15 bases unmatched. The CDR3 loop reads CASSLWLGTSGGSGTDTQYF. The CDR3 DNA follows: TGTGCCAGCAGTCTCTGGCTTGGGACTAGCGGGGGTAGCGGCACAGATACGCAGTATTTT.

The J gene is TRBJ2-2, the V gene TRBV11-2; the D gene is possibly TRBD2 (5 bases). Trimming left V 1 base short and J 5 bases short, with 5 bases between. Germline values: CDR1 SGHAT, CDR2 FQNNGV. The CDR3 loop spans 13 amino acids. Written as DNA, the CDR3 is TGTGCCAGCAGCTTAGGAGGGACCGGGGAGCTGTTTTTT. As protein: CASSLGGTGELFF.

This clone was counted once. This chain uses TRBV7-9 with TRBJ2-2; 7 bases match TRBD1. Germline V gene lookup returns CDR1 SEHNR and CDR2 FQNEAQ (reference sequence). The V gene end was trimmed by 6 bases and the J gene end by 3 bases; junction bases not matched to a gene: 13. The CDR3 has 17 residues. The CDR3 protein is CASSLYLDRNYTGELFF. The CDR3 region has the DNA TGTGCCAGCAGTCTCTATTTGGACAGGAATTACACCGGGGAGCTGTTTTTT.

The V call is TRBV5-4, the J call TRBJ1-6; tentative D call: TRBD1 (5 bases). Looked up from germline, CDR1 is SGHNT and CDR2 is YYREEE (reference sequence). The CDR3 runs 13 residues. Trimming shortened V by 6 bases and J by 9 bases, and 13 bases separated the two germline ends. CDR3 protein: CASTRVPSSPLHF. CDR3 bases: TGTGCCAGCACCAGGGTACCGAGTTCACCCCTCCACTTT.

The V call is TRBV6-5, the J call TRBJ1-4; 7 nucleotides align to TRBD1. Germline CDR1 MNHEY, CDR2 SVGAGI. The CDR3 runs to 15 residues. V dropped 5 bases and J dropped 4; count of bases not matched to a gene: 7. The CDR3 DNA is TGTGCCAGCAGTGGCCAGGGGGGAGGTAATGAAAAACTGTTTTTT. Translated, it gives CASSGQGGGNEKLFF.

This chain links TRBV7-3 with TRBJ2-3, with 7 bases identical to TRBD2. The ends lost 5 bases at V and 5 bases at J; junction bases unmatched: 7. CDR3 length equals 14 residues. The germline CDR1 and CDR2 sequences are SGHTA and FQGTGA. CDR3 amino acids: CASSLRPGGDTQYF. Written as DNA, the CDR3 is TGTGCCAGCAGCCTCCGCCCGGGGGGAGATACGCAGTATTTT.

There are a few counts of this clone. The junction shows a germline mismatch at one end, possibly a read error. The chain uses TRBV6-6 and TRBJ1-1, with 7 bases identical to TRBD1. Germline CDR1 is MNHNY and CDR2 is SVGAGI (reference sequence). This CDR3 spans 11 amino acids. For the CDR3, the DNA is TGTGCCACCCACCGAGACTCGGGACAGCTCTTT. Protein sequence: CATHRDSGQLF.

The chain employs TRBV7-2 and TRBJ2-6; D unclear. Deletions cut 5 bases from V and 0 bases from J, with 8 bases between. In germline, CDR1 is SGHTA, CDR2 FQGNSA. The CDR3 has 15 amino acids. CDR3 nucleotide sequence: TGTGCCAGCAGCCAGGCACACTCTGGGGCCAACGTCCTGACTTTC. Translation: CASSQAHSGANVLTF.

Worth noting for this clone: The same CDR3 can be traced to other DNA sequences in this sample. This chain links TRBV5-6 with TRBJ2-7; possible D gene TRBD2, 6 bases. Germline V lookup: CDR1 SGHDT, CDR2 YYEEEE. The CDR3 has 13 amino acids. The ends were cut back, 4 bases at V and 3 bases at J, with 11 bases in the middle. This chain's CDR3 is CASSPPGGYEQYF. CDR3 in DNA: TGTGCCAGCAGCCCCCCCGGGGGCTACGAGCAGTACTTC.